This T cell receptor beta chain was recovered during a study of T cell responses to AZD1222 COVID-19 vaccine (dated by TCRdb to the early 2020s). Broadly, across the study: A total of about 250 trial participants underwent TCR sequencing, of whom some 200 had received two doses of AZD1222 and around 26 had received two doses of the MenACWY control vaccine. Trial participants were enrolled into age subgroups of 18-55, 56-69 and 70-plus years, which contained 148, 28 and 57 TCR-sequenced participants, respectively. Study-level results and caveats: After two AZD1222 doses, spike-specific TCR breadth and depth were significantly higher than at day 0 and than in MenACWY recipients. In the small 56-69-year group, the increase in depth fell short of significance, most likely because of low power. Because no samples from the day 14 peak response were available, repertoires could be characterized only after the peak T cell response. The whole spike protein was spanned by vaccine-associated CD4 TCRs, and dominant responses were seen in regions 160-218 and 743-854. Participants were mostly white British and included more females than males, and it was suggested by the authors that clonal diversity may have been underestimated. Conclusions about previously exposed vaccinees are limited because only five to seven AZD1222 recipients were SARS-CoV-2 seropositive at baseline. Reportedly, almost half of the unique spike-specific TCRs recognized epitopes lying outside the regions that are mutated in the B.1.351 and B.1.1.7 variants.

In light of the paper, this sample's time point label describes: about 28 days (+/-7) after the second vaccine dose. AZD1222 recipients whose second dose came at about 4 weeks and those whose second dose came at about 12 weeks were combined into one group, since spike-specific TCR depth and breadth did not differ between the two schedules. Vaccinee samples came from UK trials COV001 and COV002, including a single-blind randomized controlled phase 2/3 trial of AZD1222 (ChAdOx1 nCoV-19) in healthy adults. For TCRbeta chain sequencing, PBMC samples from trial participants were taken at day 0 and at day 28 after the second dose. The CDR3 regions of human TCRbeta chains were analyzed by immunosequencing. Processing in the source paper ran as follows. Repertoire TCRs were checked for matches against a reference library of SARS-CoV-2-specific TCRs that had been generated using the MIRA antigen-specificity platform. Breadth was defined as the fraction of unique TCRs that were SARS-CoV-2-associated. Depth was defined as the fraction of total T cells that were SARS-CoV-2-associated. Using the MIRA data, every spike-specific TCR was mapped to the spike region that the TCR reacted to and assigned to either a CD4 or a CD8 class. Log10-transformed breadth and depth values were compared by one-way ANOVA with Sidak's multiple comparisons tests. TCRdb carries this immuneACCESS record with in-frame sequences only. Its versions omit some clonotypes, under half of them owing to an unresolved V gene in the studies checked, with the rest unexplained. V and J calls and clone size are given by that table; D and trimming were obtained from the DNA. This sample gives around 150,000 clones in total; approximately 92% of them show up just once. The leading ten clones occupy approximately 6.8% of the sample.

Counted from cysteine to phenylalanine, this CDR3 has 15 amino acids. Solely the CDR3 DNA is kept, with 45 bases framed from the first base. The V end gives up 2 bases and the J end 2 bases, leaving 3 bases in the junction not matched to a gene. CDR1 and CDR2 were assigned from the germline V gene (reference sequence) as SGHKS and YYEKEE. This clone was observed a single time. Its antigen is not yet known. No much larger clone is present one base from it, and per-base qualities are unavailable. The source is an adult who received the AZD1222 COVID-19 vaccine. Sequencing used peripheral blood, obtained 28 days after the second AZD1222 dose. This sequence uses TRBV5-5 and TRBJ1-3, with TRBD1 identical over 8 junction bases. The DNA reads TGTGCCAGCAGCTTAACAGGGGGTCCTGGAAACACCATATATTTT. This is translated as CASSLTGGPGNTIYF.